The 23 T cell receptor beta chains reported below all come from one sample, sequenced in a study of PD-1 blockade in classical Hodgkin lymphoma. After autologous stem cell transplantation all patients relapsed, and prior brentuximab vedotin exposure differed between cohorts. Profiled with immunoSEQ multiplex PCR; TCRdb holds only in-frame clones, not every one. The table records under 80,000 clones, 71% of them present only once. This specimen consisted of peripheral blood mononuclear cells (PBMCs), obtained before the second cycle of nivolumab. The origin of the receptors is a human donor with classical Hodgkin lymphoma.

This CDR3 reads CASSIRGEDTQYF. CDR3 bases: TGTGCCAGTAGTATTCGAGGGGAGGATACGCAGTATTTT. The rearrangement links TRBV19 to TRBJ2-3, with D perhaps TRBD1 or TRBD2 (5 bases each). V was clipped by 3 bases and J by 6 bases, with 10 bases between them. The CDR3 loop spans 13 amino acids. Germline values: CDR1 LNHDA, CDR2 SQIVND (reference sequence).

This clone has just one count. V is TRBV7-9 and J is TRBJ1-1, with D perhaps TRBD1 (5 bases). Germline V CDR1 and CDR2: SEHNR, FQNEAQ (reference sequence). Trimming removed 8 bases from V and 8 bases from J, with 15 bases in between. The CDR3 is made up of 12 amino acids. The CDR3: CASSQALPEAFF. The CDR3 nucleotides read TGTGCCAGCTCACAGGCCCTCCCCGAAGCTTTCTTT.

The chain uses TRBV5-1 and TRBJ1-1; D gene ambiguous. Trimming removed 1 base at V and 1 base at J, with 11 bases between. This CDR3 has 15 residues. CDR1 and CDR2 (germline): SGHRS, YFSETQ. The CDR3 DNA is TGCGCCAGCAGCTTGATGCTGTCGAAGAACACTGAAGCTTTCTTT. Amino acids: CASSLMLSKNTEAFF.

The chain joins TRBV6-5 to TRBJ1-2, with D possibly TRBD1 on 5 matching bases. CDR1 and CDR2 (germline): MNHEY, SVGAGI. Deletions cut 2 bases from V and 4 bases from J, with 14 bases between. This CDR3 has 15 residues. CDR3 amino acids: CASSYRDRGGYGYTF. The CDR3 bases are TGTGCCAGCAGTTACCGCGACCGGGGGGGCTATGGCTACACCTTC.

The sample holds many counts of this clone. The chain uses TRBV7-9 and TRBJ1-1; 8 positions agree with TRBD1. There are 13 residues in the CDR3. Germline V gives CDR1 SEHNR, CDR2 FQNEAQ (reference sequence). The CDR3 loop is CVYNGQGGTEAFF. In nucleotides, the CDR3 is TGTGTCTATAACGGACAGGGAGGCACTGAAGCTTTCTTT.

The chain carries TRBV7-9 and TRBJ2-3; 7 nucleotides match TRBD1. This CDR3 is 14 amino acids long. Per the germline V gene, CDR1 is SEHNR and CDR2 is FQNEAQ (reference sequence). With V trimmed by 4 bases and J by 1 base, 2 bases remained unmatched. CDR3 in DNA: TGTGCCAGCAGCTCGGGACAGCGCACAGATACGCAGTATTTT. Its protein product is CASSSGQRTDTQYF.

The rearrangement links TRBV28 to TRBJ1-1; no clear D. Germline V gives CDR1 MDHEN, CDR2 SYDVKM. With 3 bases removed from V and 4 bases from J, the gap between germline ends came to 6 bases. The CDR3 runs 12 residues. For the CDR3, the DNA is TGTGCCAGCAGTTTCACGGGCACTGAAGCTTTCTTT. It translates to CASSFTGTEAFF.

The chain carries TRBV6-5 and TRBJ2-7, with 12 bases lining up with TRBD2. The J segment lost 3 bases and the V segment lost 7 bases, leaving 7 bases of the junction unmatched. The CDR3 is 15 amino acids. Germline CDR1 is MNHEY and CDR2 is SVGAGI. CDR3 sequence reads: CASTEETSGSYEQYF. DNA of the CDR3: TGTGCCAGCACCGAAGAGACTAGCGGGAGCTACGAGCAGTACTTC.

The J gene is TRBJ2-3, the V gene TRBV7-6; 9 bases agree with TRBD2. The length of the CDR3 is 16 residues. With 4 bases clipped from V and 2 bases from J, the junction kept 7 bases outside the gene matches. Germline V gene lookup returns CDR1 SGHVS and CDR2 FNYEAQ. CDR3 DNA: TGTGCCAGCAGCTCGGCGGGGGGGAGGGTCACAGATACGCAGTATTTT. It encodes CASSSAGGRVTDTQYF.

This sequence joins TRBV29-1 and TRBJ1-2; no clear D gene. The CDR3 length is 11 residues. Trimming shortened V by 1 base and J by 7 bases, and 7 bases separated the two germline ends. The germline gives CDR1 SQVTM, CDR2 ANQGSEA. CDR3 DNA: TGCAGCGTTGAAGCCTATCTTGGCTACACCTTC. It encodes CSVEAYLGYTF. Supplemented by reference TRBV29-1 and TRBJ1-2, the full variable domain reads SAVISQKPSRDICQRGTSLTIQCQVDSQVTMMFWYRQQPGQSLTLIATANQGSEATYESGFVIDKFPISRPNLTFSTLTVSNMSPEDSSIYLCSVEAYLGYTFGSGTRLTVV.

The chain employs TRBV30 and TRBJ2-7; D unclear. Germline V gene lookup returns CDR1 GTSNPN and CDR2 SVGIG (reference sequence). V shed 4 bases and J shed 1 base, with 11 bases lying between them. The length of the CDR3 is 13 residues. CDR3 DNA: TGTGCCTGGAATGGGTTAGGGTCCTACGAGCAGTACTTC. Encoded protein: CAWNGLGSYEQYF. The variable domain in full, completed from reference TRBV30 and TRBJ2-7, reads SQTIHQWPATLVQPVGSPLSLECTVEGTSNPNLYWYRQAAGRGLQLLFYSVGIGQISSEVPQNLSASRPQDRQFILSSKKLLLSDSGFYLCAWNGLGSYEQYFGPGTRLTVT.

Written as DNA, the CDR3 is TGTGCCAGTAGTTTCCGAGGGTACACTGAAGCTTTCTTT. It yields the protein CASSFRGYTEAFF. The chain links TRBV19 to TRBJ1-1; no reliable D call. Germline lookup yields CDR1 LNHDA and CDR2 SQIVND (reference sequence). Between the trimmed V and J ends, which lost 5 bases and 3 bases, there was a span of 10 bases. The CDR3 length is 13 residues.

This chain connects TRBV9 to TRBJ1-1; D is unresolved. This CDR3 spans 14 amino acids. The V and J ends lost 0 bases and 6 bases respectively, with 12 bases between them. Germline V gene data show CDR1 as SGDLS and CDR2 as YYNGEE. The CDR3 nucleotides are TGTGCCAGCAGCGTAGTAGAGGGAAAGGCTGAAGCTTTCTTT. Amino acid sequence: CASSVVEGKAEAFF.

Of note for this clone: Additional DNA sequences in this sample encode the identical CDR3. This chain uses TRBV27 with TRBJ2-2; 12 nucleotides match TRBD2. Unmatched junction bases numbered 5, after V lost 9 bases and J lost 3 bases. The CDR3 runs 15 residues. CDR1 and CDR2 (germline): MNHEY, SMNVEV (reference sequence). CDR3 sequence: CASKGLAGDTGELFF. The DNA for the CDR3 is TGTGCCAGTAAGGGACTAGCGGGTGACACCGGGGAGCTGTTTTTT.

The J gene is TRBJ1-1, the V gene TRBV14; TRBD1 aligns across 7 bases. J gave up 0 bases and V 7 bases, and 8 bases lay outside the gene matches. The CDR3 has 15 residues. Per the germline V gene, CDR1 is SGHDN and CDR2 is FVKESK. The CDR3 DNA reads TGTGCCAGCACAAGAGGGGGCCTAATGAACACTGAAGCTTTCTTT. Protein sequence: CASTRGGLMNTEAFF. Based on the CDR3 plus reference TRBV14 and TRBJ1-1, the full variable domain is EAGVTQFPSHSVIEKGQTVTLRCDPISGHDNLYWYRRVMGKEIKFLLHFVKESKQDESGMPNNRFLAERTGGTYSTLKVQPAELEDSGVYFCASTRGGLMNTEAFFGQGTRLTVV.

This clone was found a few times. The gene calls are TRBV2 and TRBJ1-2; 7 bases agree with TRBD1. The junction had 10 bases not matched to a gene; V was cut back by 4 bases and J by 8 bases. Germline-derived CDR1 and CDR2 are SNHLY and FYNNEI. This CDR3 comprises 14 residues. In DNA, the CDR3 is TGTGCCAGCAGTGGAAGGGGGCAGGCGGGAGGCTACACCTTC. This sequence encodes CASSGRGQAGGYTF.

This clone was seen a handful of times. Different DNA sequences within this sample yield the same CDR3. This CDR3 is CASSDGGRYGYTF. In nucleotides, the CDR3 is TGTGCCAGCAGTGACGGGGGCCGCTACGGCTACACCTTC. The rearrangement joins TRBV6-4 to TRBJ1-2; a possible D gene is TRBD1 (6 bases). The CDR3 runs to 13 residues. Germline lookup yields CDR1 MRHNA and CDR2 SNTAGT. Trimming cost V 2 bases and J 8 bases, with 12 bases left between them.

This chain connects TRBV2 to TRBJ1-5, with a possible D match to TRBD1 (6 bases). Germline V CDR1 and CDR2: SNHLY, FYNNEI. V was shortened by 3 bases and J by 2 bases, with 11 bases between the two germline ends. This CDR3 has 15 amino acids. CDR3 loop: CASSEGGGGNQPQHF. CDR3 sequence (DNA): TGTGCCAGCAGTGAGGGGGGCGGAGGCAATCAGCCCCAGCATTTT.

The rearrangement links TRBV27 to TRBJ2-7; the match to TRBD2 covers 7 bases. V shed 0 bases, J shed 0 bases, and the junction held 2 bases outside the gene matches. The CDR3 consists of 15 residues. Germline lookup yields CDR1 MNHEY and CDR2 SMNVEV (reference sequence). The CDR3 spells CASSLSRDYSYEQYF. DNA for the CDR3: TGTGCCAGCAGTTTATCCCGGGACTACTCCTACGAGCAGTACTTC.

This chain uses TRBV19 with TRBJ1-2, with a possible D match to TRBD1 (5 bases). The ends were cut back, 5 bases at V and 0 bases at J, with 13 bases in the middle. The CDR3 is made up of 15 amino acids. Germline-derived CDR1 and CDR2 are LNHDA and SQIVND (reference sequence). CDR3 in DNA: TGTGCCAGTAGTCGGAAGGGGTCAACTAACTATGGCTACACCTTC. Translation: CASSRKGSTNYGYTF.

This CDR3 is CASSRRTEDNEQFF. The CDR3 DNA reads TGTGCCAGCAGCAGACGGACAGAAGACAATGAGCAGTTCTTC. The rearrangement joins TRBV7-8 to TRBJ2-1; D possibly corresponds to TRBD1 (6 bases). Trimming took 5 bases from V and 5 from J, leaving 13 bases between them. CDR3 size: 14 residues. CDR1 and CDR2 (germline): SGHVS, FQNEAQ.

This clone was picked up one time. The CDR3 here is CASSLGWTENTIYF. CDR3 DNA sequence: TGCGCCAGCAGCTTGGGGTGGACAGAAAACACCATATATTTT. The chain employs TRBV5-1 and TRBJ1-3; D possibly corresponds to TRBD1 (6 bases). Germline V lookup: CDR1 SGHRS, CDR2 YFSETQ. The CDR3 has 14 residues. V lost 0 bases and J lost 6, with 10 bases in between. Drawing the rest from reference TRBV5-1 and TRBJ1-3, the complete variable domain is KAGVTQTPRYLIKTRGQQVTLSCSPISGHRSVSWYQQTPGQGLQFLFEYFSETQRNKGNFPGRFSGRQFSNSRSEMNVSTLELGDSALYLCASSLGWTENTIYFGEGSWLTVV.

The chain uses TRBV30 and TRBJ1-2, with D tentatively TRBD1 (6 bases). The CDR3 is made up of 13 amino acids. Germline V CDR1 and CDR2: GTSNPN, SVGIG (reference sequence). V was pared by 8 bases and J by 6 bases, with 19 bases between. CDR3 region: CARQPQGFNGYTF. For the CDR3, the DNA is TGTGCCCGCCAGCCACAGGGTTTCAATGGCTACACCTTC.